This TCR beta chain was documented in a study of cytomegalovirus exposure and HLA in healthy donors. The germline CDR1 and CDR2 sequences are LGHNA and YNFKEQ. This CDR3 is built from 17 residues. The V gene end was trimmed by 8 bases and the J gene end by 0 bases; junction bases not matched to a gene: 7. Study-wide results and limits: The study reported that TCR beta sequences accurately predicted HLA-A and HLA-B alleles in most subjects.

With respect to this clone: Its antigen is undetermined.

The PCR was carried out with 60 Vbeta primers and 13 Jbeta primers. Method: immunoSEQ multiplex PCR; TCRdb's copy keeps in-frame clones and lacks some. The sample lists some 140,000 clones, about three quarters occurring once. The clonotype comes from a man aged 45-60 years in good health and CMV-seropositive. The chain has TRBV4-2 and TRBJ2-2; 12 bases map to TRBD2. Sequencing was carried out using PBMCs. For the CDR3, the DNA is TGTGCCAGCTCCCTAGCGGGGGGGATCTCGAACACCGGGGAGCTGTTTTTT. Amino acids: CASSLAGGISNTGELFF.